Following are 15 T cell receptor beta chains from one sample sequenced in a study of response to subunit inactivated influenza vaccine. TCRdb passed the RT-PCR reads through MiXCR, listing each CDR3 protein once. This sample yields about 540,000 distinct CDR3 sequences, of which 13% to 15% are seen a single time; around 10% belongs to the top ten. The specimen was PBMCs from blood, collected roughly 12 days after vaccination. The receptors here all came from a man aged 50 or older who received an inactivated influenza vaccine.

This clonotype was detected many times. The chain recombines TRBV11-2 with TRBJ1-5; D is unclear. This CDR3 is built from 13 residues. Germline CDR1 and CDR2: SGHAT and FQNNGV. V was cut by 2 bases and J by 0 bases, with 2 bases left in between. CDR3 protein: CASSLNSNQPQHF. The CDR3 bases are TGTGCCAGCAGCTTAAATAGCAATCAGCCCCAGCATTTT. The full variable domain, in which reference TRBV11-2 and TRBJ1-5 provide the parts outside the CDR3, is EAGVAQSPRYKIIEKRQSVAFWCNPISGHATLYWYQQILGQGPKLLIQFQNNGVVDDSQLPKDRFSAERLKGVDSTLKIQPAKLEDSAVYLCASSLNSNQPQHFGDGTRLSIL.

This clonotype has only a few counts. V and J are TRBV20-1 and TRBJ2-2; no reliable D call. Deletions cut 4 bases from V and 5 bases from J, with 11 bases between. The CDR3 length is 13 residues. Germline values: CDR1 DFQATT, CDR2 SNEGSKA (reference sequence). CDR3 in amino acids: CSAIRRRTGELFF. In nucleotides, the CDR3 is TGCAGTGCTATAAGACGGAGAACCGGGGAGCTGTTTTTT.

This clonotype was seen at least ten times. This rearrangement joins TRBV4-2 to TRBJ2-7; 8 nucleotides line up with TRBD1. The J segment lost 5 bases and the V segment lost 5 bases, leaving 8 bases of the junction unmatched. CDR3 size: 14 residues. CDR1 is LGHNA, CDR2 YNFKEQ, per germline. CDR3 sequence: CASSMDRDRDEQYF. The CDR3 bases are TGTGCCAGCAGCATGGACAGGGATAGGGACGAGCAGTACTTC.

This clonotype was detected only a few times. This chain connects TRBV12-3 or TRBV12-4 to TRBJ2-3; no definite D call. This CDR3 spans 12 amino acids. The germline V and J ends were trimmed by 5 bases and 7 bases, with 10 bases remaining between them. The CDR3: CASSPKGYTQYF. The CDR3 nucleotides read TGTGCCAGCAGTCCTAAAGGCTATACGCAGTATTTT.

This clonotype was counted a few times. DNA of the CDR3: TGTGCCAGCAGCCCGGGTTCATATTCGGCAATTAGCACAGATACGCAGTATTTT. It specifies CASSPGSYSAISTDTQYF. The V gene is TRBV11-2, the J gene TRBJ2-3; D is unclear. V dropped 5 bases and J dropped 0 bases, with 21 bases sitting between them. The CDR3 covers 18 residues. Germline-derived CDR1 and CDR2 are SGHAT and FQNNGV.

There are a few counts of this clonotype. V is TRBV12-3 or TRBV12-4 and J is TRBJ1-1; 7 bases are a match to TRBD1. This CDR3 has 14 amino acids. Trimming at V came to 0 bases and at J to 3 bases, leaving 1 base not matched to a gene. In DNA, the CDR3 is TGTGCCAGCAGTTTAGCACAGGGGTACACTGAAGCTTTCTTT. Amino acids: CASSLAQGYTEAFF.

This sequence joins TRBV7-9 and TRBJ2-2; D gene unclear. This CDR3 region has 15 residues. Per germline, CDR1 SEHNR and CDR2 FQNEAQ (reference sequence). The germline V and J ends were trimmed by 6 bases and 0 bases, with 11 bases remaining between them. CDR3 DNA: TGTGCCAGCAGTTCTGGGAATTCGAACACCGGGGAGCTGTTTTTT. Encoded protein: CASSSGNSNTGELFF. Together with reference TRBV7-9 and TRBJ2-2, the CDR3 gives the full variable domain: DTGVSQNPRHKITKRGQNVTFRCDPISEHNRLYWYRQTLGQGPEFLTYFQNEAQLEKSRLLSDRFSAERPKGSFSTLEIQRTEQGDSAMYLCASSSGNSNTGELFFGEGSRLTVL.

The chain uses TRBV27 and TRBJ2-3, with 7 bases identical to TRBD2. CDR1 is MNHEY, CDR2 SMNVEV, per germline (reference sequence). The length of the CDR3 is 16 residues. Unmatched junction bases numbered 17, after V lost 6 bases and J lost 8 bases. The CDR3 here is CASSLAASGLFSTQYF. Here the CDR3 DNA reads TGTGCCAGCAGCTTGGCCGCTAGCGGTCTTTTTAGTACGCAGTATTTT.

This clonotype was counted a few times. The V and J genes are TRBV12-3 or TRBV12-4 and TRBJ1-2, with D perhaps TRBD1 (5 bases). Trimming left V 3 bases short and J 5 bases short, with 13 bases between. CDR3 size: 14 residues. For the CDR3, the DNA is TGTGCCAGCAGTTTTCAGGGCCGCTTTTATGGCTACACCTTC. Its translation is CASSFQGRFYGYTF.

CDR3 protein: CAISDATSGSVSDTQYF. In DNA, the CDR3 is TGTGCCATCAGTGATGCGACTAGCGGGAGTGTATCAGATACGCAGTATTTT. This chain connects TRBV10-3 to TRBJ2-3, with TRBD2 matching over 12 bases. The V gene end was trimmed by 3 bases and the J gene end by 4 bases; junction bases not matched to a gene: 8. The CDR3 extends over 17 amino acids. In germline, CDR1 is ENHRY, CDR2 SYGVKD.

The chain employs TRBV5-6 and TRBJ2-2, with D perhaps TRBD2 (6 bases). V was cut by 2 bases and J by 2 bases, with 10 bases left in between. There are 15 residues in the CDR3. CDR1 and CDR2 (germline): SGHDT, YYEEEE. For the CDR3, the DNA is TGTGCCAGCAGCTTTGGGACTTATAACACCGGGGAGCTGTTTTTT. Protein: CASSFGTYNTGELFF.

This clonotype was picked up a small number of times. This sequence joins TRBV12-3 or TRBV12-4 and TRBJ2-3; TRBD1 aligns across 7 bases. V lost 6 bases and J lost 0; bases outside the gene matches: 15. The CDR3 is 18 amino acids. As DNA, the CDR3 is TGTGCCAGCAGCCTATACTCGCGGGTGGGACAGAGCACAGATACGCAGTATTTT. It yields the protein CASSLYSRVGQSTDTQYF.

The rearrangement links TRBV19 to TRBJ2-3; weak D call: TRBD1 (6 bases). Per the germline V gene, CDR1 is LNHDA and CDR2 is SQIVND (reference sequence). The CDR3 spans 17 residues. The ends were cut back, 2 bases at V and 0 bases at J, with 15 bases in the middle. CDR3 in DNA: TGTGCCAGTAGTATAAATTGGGGGCGCGGGAGCACAGATACGCAGTATTTT. Its protein product is CASSINWGRGSTDTQYF. Filled out from reference TRBV19 and TRBJ2-3, the complete variable domain reads DGGITQSPKYLFRKEGQNVTLSCEQNLNHDAMYWYRQDPGQGLRLIYYSQIVNDFQKGDIAEGYSVSREKKESFPLTVTSAQKNPTAFYLCASSINWGRGSTDTQYFGPGTRLTVL.

This chain connects TRBV20-1 to TRBJ2-5, with D perhaps TRBD2 (6 bases). Trimming cost V 1 base and J 7 bases, with 10 bases left between them. CDR1 is DFQATT and CDR2 is SNEGSKA in the germline V gene (reference sequence). This CDR3 is 12 amino acids long. The DNA for the CDR3 is TGCAGTGCTAGAGTTGGGACTGGGACCCAGTACTTC. Translation: CSARVGTGTQYF.

In its sample, this clonotype was seen a few times. V gene TRBV19 combines with J gene TRBJ1-5; no clear D. V was pared by 4 bases and J by 1 base, with 5 bases between. The CDR3 sequence is 13 residues long. Germline V gene sequence: CDR1 LNHDA, CDR2 SQIVND (reference sequence). The CDR3, as DNA: TGTGCCAGTAGTACGTTGAGCAATCAGCCCCAGCATTTT. Its translation: CASSTLSNQPQHF.